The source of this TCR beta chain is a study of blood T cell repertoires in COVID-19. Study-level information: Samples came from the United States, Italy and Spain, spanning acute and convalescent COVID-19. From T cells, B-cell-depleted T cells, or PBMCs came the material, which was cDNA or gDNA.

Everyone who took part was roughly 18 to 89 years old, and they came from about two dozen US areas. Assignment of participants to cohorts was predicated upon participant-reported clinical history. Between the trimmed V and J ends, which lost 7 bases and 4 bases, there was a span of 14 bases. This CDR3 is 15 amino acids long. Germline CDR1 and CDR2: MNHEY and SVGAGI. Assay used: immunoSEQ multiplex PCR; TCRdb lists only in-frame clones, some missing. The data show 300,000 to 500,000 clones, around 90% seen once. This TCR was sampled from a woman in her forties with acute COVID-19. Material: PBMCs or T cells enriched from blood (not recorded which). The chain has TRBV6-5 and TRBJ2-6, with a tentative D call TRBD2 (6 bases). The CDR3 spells CASTLGGLGANVLTF. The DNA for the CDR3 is TGTGCCAGCACCTTGGGGGGTCTGGGGGCCAACGTCCTGACTTTC.